These T cell receptor beta chains were read from a single sample in a study of T cells after yellow fever vaccination. From the 5' RACE reads, TCRdb called clonotypes with MiXCR, one entry per CDR3 protein. Here the sample spans fewer than 450,000 distinct CDR3 sequences, roughly 11% being singletons. Sequencing was performed on PBMCs, taken on the day of the first yellow fever vaccination. These receptors all stem from a man in his late teens or twenties who received the YFV17D yellow fever vaccine. CDR3s include the opening cysteine and the closing phenylalanine or tryptophan. A D gene is named only where the DNA matches it firmly. Size tells how often a clone was seen (once, few, many) or the class of an expanded clone, and some rows leave it out.

CDR3nt: TGCAGTGCTAGAGATCCGATCACAGATACGCAGTATTTT; CDR3aa: CSARDPITDTQYF; v_gene: TRBV20-1; d_gene: NA; j_gene: TRBJ2-3; abundance: NA
CDR3nt: TGTGCCAGCAGCTTACCGGGGTCATATAGCAATCAGCCCCAGCATTTT; CDR3aa: CASSLPGSYSNQPQHF; v_gene: TRBV7-2; d_gene: NA; j_gene: TRBJ1-5; abundance: few
CDR3nt: TGTGCCAGCCAGGTCCGGGACTGGCGGGAGACCCAGTACTTC; CDR3aa: CASQVRDWRETQYF; v_gene: TRBV2; d_gene: NA; j_gene: TRBJ2-5; abundance: few
CDR3nt: TGCAGTGCATCAGGACTAGCGGGGGTCTACGAGCAGTACTTC; CDR3aa: CSASGLAGVYEQYF; v_gene: TRBV20-1; d_gene: TRBD2; j_gene: TRBJ2-7; abundance: few
CDR3nt: TGTGCCACCGAAACCGGACAGCTCTATAATGAAAAACTGTTTTTT; CDR3aa: CATETGQLYNEKLFF; v_gene: TRBV7-6; d_gene: NA; j_gene: TRBJ1-4; abundance: NA
CDR3nt: TGTGCCAGCAGCTTAGTTTTTGGGGCAGGGGGGAACACTGAAGCTTTCTTT; CDR3aa: CASSLVFGAGGNTEAFF; v_gene: TRBV7-8; d_gene: TRBD1; j_gene: TRBJ1-1; abundance: few
CDR3nt: TGTGCCAGCAGCTATAGGTACCAAGAGACCCAGTACTTC; CDR3aa: CASSYRYQETQYF; v_gene: TRBV5-6; d_gene: NA; j_gene: TRBJ2-5; abundance: many
CDR3nt: TGTGCCAGCAGCCAGGCGGGACCCAAGGAGGAGCAGTTCTTC; CDR3aa: CASSQAGPKEEQFF; v_gene: TRBV3-1; d_gene: NA; j_gene: TRBJ2-1; abundance: NA
CDR3nt: TGTGCCAGCAGTATATCGACTGAATTGGGCACTGAAGCTTTCTTT; CDR3aa: CASSISTELGTEAFF; v_gene: TRBV6-5; d_gene: NA; j_gene: TRBJ1-1; abundance: NA
CDR3nt: TGTGCCAGCAGCCCCGTCGGGGGTGAGCGAACCTACGAGCAGTACTTC; CDR3aa: CASSPVGGERTYEQYF; v_gene: TRBV7-9; d_gene: NA; j_gene: TRBJ2-7; abundance: NA
CDR3nt: TGCAGTGCAAGAAGAGGGAGTCGTGAAAAACTGTTTTTT; CDR3aa: CSARRGSREKLFF; v_gene: TRBV20-1; d_gene: NA; j_gene: TRBJ1-4; abundance: few
CDR3nt: TGCGCCAGCAGCAGGGCAGCAGACACTGAAGCTTTCTTT; CDR3aa: CASSRAADTEAFF; v_gene: TRBV5-1; d_gene: NA; j_gene: TRBJ1-1; abundance: many
CDR3nt: TGTGCCAGCACCCAAACAGGGTATGGGTACAATGAGCAGTTCTTC; CDR3aa: CASTQTGYGYNEQFF; v_gene: TRBV12-3/TRBV12-4; d_gene: NA; j_gene: TRBJ2-1; abundance: NA
CDR3nt: TGCGCCAGCAGCTCCCCTCGACAGGGCAGGTGGGAGACCCAGTACTTC; CDR3aa: CASSSPRQGRWETQYF; v_gene: TRBV5-1; d_gene: TRBD1; j_gene: TRBJ2-5; abundance: few
CDR3nt: TGCGCCAGCAGCACGACCTCGGACGGGGGAGACACTGAAGCTTTCTTT; CDR3aa: CASSTTSDGGDTEAFF; v_gene: TRBV5-1; d_gene: NA; j_gene: TRBJ1-1; abundance: few
CDR3nt: TGCGCCAGCAGCTTGATCTCAGGGGCGAACGGGGAGCTGTTTTTT; CDR3aa: CASSLISGANGELFF; v_gene: TRBV5-1; d_gene: NA; j_gene: TRBJ2-2; abundance: few
CDR3nt: TGTGCCATTTCCGGGGCAGGCGGTGAAAAACTGTTTTTT; CDR3aa: CAISGAGGEKLFF; v_gene: TRBV10-3; d_gene: NA; j_gene: TRBJ1-4; abundance: few
CDR3nt: TGTGCCAGCAGGTTATGGTACCAAGAGACCCAGTACTTC; CDR3aa: CASRLWYQETQYF; v_gene: TRBV5-6; d_gene: NA; j_gene: TRBJ2-5; abundance: few
CDR3nt: TGCGCCAGCAGCAATTCCGGGACACCGAACACCGGGGAGCTGTTTTTT; CDR3aa: CASSNSGTPNTGELFF; v_gene: TRBV5-1; d_gene: NA; j_gene: TRBJ2-2; abundance: few
CDR3nt: TGTGCCAGCAGTTACTCGATTACTTCCGGGACAGGGGAAAATTCACCCCTCCACTTT; CDR3aa: CASSYSITSGTGENSPLHF; v_gene: TRBV6-2/TRBV6-3; d_gene: TRBD1; j_gene: TRBJ1-6; abundance: few
CDR3nt: TGTGCCAGCAGTCCCAGACCTATCGGGGAGCTGTTTTTT; CDR3aa: CASSPRPIGELFF; v_gene: TRBV12-3/TRBV12-4; d_gene: NA; j_gene: TRBJ2-2; abundance: many
CDR3nt: TGTGCCAGCAGCTTAGCTCTTTGGACGGATAGCAATCAGCCCCAGCATTTT; CDR3aa: CASSLALWTDSNQPQHF; v_gene: TRBV7-8; d_gene: NA; j_gene: TRBJ1-5; abundance: few
CDR3nt: TGTGCCAGCAGCTTAGGGAGGCAGCTTAACACCGGGGAGCTGTTTTTT; CDR3aa: CASSLGRQLNTGELFF; v_gene: TRBV11-3; d_gene: NA; j_gene: TRBJ2-2; abundance: NA
CDR3nt: TGCAGTGCTAAGGCCGATGCTGTGGCCAACACCGGGGAGCTGTTTTTT; CDR3aa: CSAKADAVANTGELFF; v_gene: TRBV20-1; d_gene: NA; j_gene: TRBJ2-2; abundance: NA
CDR3nt: TGTGCCAGCAGCCCCCAGGGGGTTAGCGGTACAGATACGCAGTATTTT; CDR3aa: CASSPQGVSGTDTQYF; v_gene: TRBV9; d_gene: NA; j_gene: TRBJ2-3; abundance: few